This TCR beta chain was identified in a study of blood T cell repertoires in COVID-19. Study-level information: There were acute and convalescent COVID-19 samples, and they came from the United States, Italy and Spain.

The table came from immunoSEQ multiplex PCR; TCRdb's copy has only in-frame clones and leaves some out. The sample has a few hundred thousand clones, 85% seen once; the top ten hold 3% to 4.5%. Germline V gives CDR1 MNHEY, CDR2 SMNVEV (reference sequence). V shed 10 bases and J shed 8 bases, with 11 bases lying between them. CDR3 size: 11 residues. Sequencing was performed on peripheral blood. The J gene is TRBJ1-4, the V gene TRBV27; no reliable D call. This TCR was sampled from a woman aged 18-29 years with acute or convalescent COVID-19. CDR3 nucleotides: TGTGCCACCCCGTATCAGGAAAAACTGTTTTTT. Translating gives CATPYQEKLFF. Full variable domain (remainder filled in from reference TRBV27 and TRBJ1-4): EAQVTQNPRYLITVTGKKLTVTCSQNMNHEYMSWYRQDPGLGLRQIYYSMNVEVTDKGDVPEGYKVSRKEKRNFPLILESPSPNQTSLYFCATPYQEKLFFGSGTQLSVL.